This T cell receptor beta chain was sequenced for a study of T cells in tumors after PD-1 blockade. Germline V lookup: CDR1 LGHDT, CDR2 YNNKEL (reference sequence). The CDR3 is made up of 16 amino acids. V was clipped by 1 base and J by 3 bases, with 13 bases between them. The sample holds one count of this clone. Data came from immunoSEQ multiplex PCR; TCRdb stores just in-frame clones and leaves some out. The sample has approximately 63,000 clones; around 72% are singletons. The sequence was obtained from a human donor with basal cell carcinoma. V gene TRBV3-1 (or the pseudogene TRBV3-2) combines with J gene TRBJ1-5; TRBD1 is a possible D gene (5 bases). This specimen consisted of PBMCs, obtained after anti-PD-1 treatment. The CDR3 spells CASSQGSGQLNQPQHF. Here the CDR3 DNA reads TGTGCCAGCAGCCAAGGATCAGGACAACTCAATCAGCCCCAGCATTTT.